These 11 T cell receptor beta chains share one sample of origin, sequenced in a study of T cell responses to AZD1222 COVID-19 vaccine. Assay: immunoSEQ multiplex PCR; the TCRdb copy retains only in-frame clones and omits some. The sample has roughly 110,000 clones, under 90% seen once. The sample here was peripheral blood, taken on day 0 of AZD1222 vaccination. Every receptor here comes from an adult in good health.

This clone was recorded a few times. The chain joins TRBV29-1 to TRBJ2-2, with D perhaps matching TRBD2 (5 bases). The CDR3 spans 14 residues. Germline V gene sequence: CDR1 SQVTM, CDR2 ANQGSEA. With 4 bases removed from V and 1 base from J, the gap between germline ends came to 10 bases. CDR3 amino acids: CSVGERMNTGELFF. Written as DNA, the CDR3 is TGCAGCGTTGGAGAGCGGATGAACACCGGGGAGCTGTTTTTT.

This clone has a handful of counts. This chain uses TRBV12-5 with TRBJ1-5, with D possibly being TRBD1 (5 bases). The length of the CDR3 is 12 residues. V was clipped by 6 bases and J by 4 bases, with 7 bases between them. The germline V gene encodes CDR1 LGHNT and CDR2 FRNRAP. CDR3: CASGTGNQPQHF. The CDR3 DNA sequence: TGTGCTAGTGGAACAGGTAATCAGCCCCAGCATTTT.

DNA of the CDR3: TGCGCCAGCAGCCATAACAAGGAGGCCGAGCAGTACTTC. It encodes CASSHNKEAEQYF. J is TRBJ2-7 and V is TRBV4-3; the D gene is possibly TRBD2 (5 bases). Germline CDR1 and CDR2: LGHNA and YSLEER. Trimming stripped 3 bases from V and 6 bases from J, with 12 bases between. There are 13 residues in the CDR3.

The chain is built from TRBV28 and TRBJ1-5; 10 bases line up with TRBD1. The length of the CDR3 is 14 residues. With 5 bases clipped from V and 4 bases from J, the junction kept 2 bases outside the gene matches. Looked up from germline, CDR1 is MDHEN and CDR2 is SYDVKM. CDR3 coding DNA: TGTGCCAGCAGTCGGGGACAGGGGAATCAGCCCCAGCATTTT. This sequence encodes CASSRGQGNQPQHF.

The genes are TRBV7-2 and TRBJ2-3; D is unclear. The V gene lost 5 bases and the J gene lost 1 base, with 10 bases spanning the gap. Germline CDR1 SGHTA, CDR2 FQGNSA. CDR3 length: 14 amino acids. CDR3: CASSISRGTDTQYF. The CDR3 DNA reads TGTGCCAGCAGCATCTCCCGGGGCACAGATACGCAGTATTTT.

The rearrangement links TRBV5-8 to TRBJ1-5; TRBD1 might be the D (5 bases). Deletions cut 2 bases from V and 5 bases from J, with 11 bases between. This CDR3 is 14 amino acids long. Germline-derived CDR1 and CDR2 are SGHTS and YDEGEE. This CDR3 reads CASSFRDGYQPQHF. CDR3 nucleotide sequence: TGTGCCAGCAGCTTCCGGGACGGTTATCAGCCCCAGCATTTT.

In this sample, this clone turned up once. The genes are TRBV11-2 and TRBJ2-1; 7 bases are a match to TRBD2. The CDR3 is 18 residues long. Trimming took 0 bases from V and 0 from J; bases not matched to a gene: 8. Germline CDR1 reads SGHAT; CDR2 reads FQNNGV. The chain's CDR3 is CASSLDSGAGPSYNEQFF. Written as DNA, the CDR3 is TGTGCCAGCAGCTTAGATTCAGGAGCGGGGCCCTCCTACAATGAGCAGTTCTTC.

This clone came up a few times. The J gene is TRBJ2-1, the V gene TRBV6-5, with TRBD2 identical over 10 bases. J lost 4 bases, V lost 0 bases, and 3 bases had no gene match. The CDR3 has 16 residues. Germline V lookup: CDR1 MNHEY, CDR2 SVGAGI. In nucleotides, the CDR3 is TGTGCCAGCAGTTACTCGTGGACTAGCGGTTACAATGAGCAGTTCTTC. Protein: CASSYSWTSGYNEQFF.

V gene TRBV5-1 combines with J gene TRBJ1-4; D is ambiguous. Trimming removed 4 bases at V and 4 bases at J, with 14 bases between. This CDR3 spans 15 amino acids. The germline V gene has CDR1 SGHRS and CDR2 YFSETQ. The CDR3 loop reads CASSVTAANNEKLFF. DNA for the CDR3: TGCGCCAGCAGCGTGACGGCAGCCAATAATGAAAAACTGTTTTTT. The variable domain in full, with the rest retrieved from reference TRBV5-1 and TRBJ1-4, is KAGVTQTPRYLIKTRGQQVTLSCSPISGHRSVSWYQQTPGQGLQFLFEYFSETQRNKGNFPGRFSGRQFSNSRSEMNVSTLELGDSALYLCASSVTAANNEKLFFGSGTQLSVL.

Only a few counts were recorded for this clone. DNA of the CDR3: TGCGCCAGCAGTGAGTTGGGGCTAACGCAGCCCCAGCATTTT. Translated: CASSELGLTQPQHF. The chain uses TRBV10-2 and TRBJ1-5; tentative D call: TRBD1 (5 bases). The V end lost 1 base, the J end lost 7 bases, and 11 bases lay between the germline ends. CDR3 length equals 14 residues. Germline CDR1 reads WSHSY; CDR2 reads SAAADI.

This chain connects TRBV5-1 to TRBJ2-7, with a tentative D call TRBD1 (7 bases). CDR1 and CDR2 from the germline V gene are SGHRS and YFSETQ. The CDR3 sequence is 11 residues long. Trimming cost V 7 bases and J 3 bases, with 8 bases left between them. The CDR3 region has the DNA TGCGCCAGCCAGGGGGGCTACGAGCAGTACTTC. Amino acids: CASQGGYEQYF.